This T cell receptor (beta chain) originates from a study of chemoradiotherapy in HPV16-positive cancers. Turning to the study itself: Candidate HPV-specific T-cell clones and common TCR motifs came from functional assays in a couple of HPV16-positive patients. Study results and caveats: Non-HPV-specific T cells did not expand in tumors during treatment, whereas candidate HPV-specific clones and E7-related motifs did. HPV-responsive T-cell expansion during chemoradiotherapy was linked to improved recurrence-free survival in HPV16-positive patients.

The protocol was immunoSEQ multiplex PCR, while the TCRdb copy is restricted to in-frame clones and leaves out a portion. The sample includes 12,000 to 15,000 clones, about nine tenths of them seen just once. Concerning this clone: The antigen remains undetermined.

Sequences were derived from blood, sampled from a patient who underwent chemoradiotherapy. This clonotype originated in a human donor with HPV-associated anogenital cancer.

In nucleotides, the CDR3 is TGTGCCACCAGCAGAGTCGGCTGGACAGGGGGCAGCTATGGCTACACCTTC. Its protein product is CATSRVGWTGGSYGYTF. The genes are TRBV15 and TRBJ1-2; TRBD1 matches at 11 bases. The CDR3 runs 17 residues. From germline, CDR1 is LNHNV and CDR2 YYDKDF (reference sequence). V lost 1 base to trimming and J lost 4 bases; unmatched junction nucleotides: 8.